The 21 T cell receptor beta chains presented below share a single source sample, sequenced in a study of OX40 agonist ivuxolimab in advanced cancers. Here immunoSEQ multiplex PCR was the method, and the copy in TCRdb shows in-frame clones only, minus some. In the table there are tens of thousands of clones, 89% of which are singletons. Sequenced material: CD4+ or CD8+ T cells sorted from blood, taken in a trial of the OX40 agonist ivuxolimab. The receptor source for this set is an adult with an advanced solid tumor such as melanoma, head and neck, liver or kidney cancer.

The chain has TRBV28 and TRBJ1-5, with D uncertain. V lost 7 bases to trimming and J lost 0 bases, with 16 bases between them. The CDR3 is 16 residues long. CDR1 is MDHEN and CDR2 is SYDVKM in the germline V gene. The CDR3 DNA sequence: TGTGCCAGCACCAAGACATTGGGGTATAGCAATCAGCCCCAGCATTTT. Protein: CASTKTLGYSNQPQHF.

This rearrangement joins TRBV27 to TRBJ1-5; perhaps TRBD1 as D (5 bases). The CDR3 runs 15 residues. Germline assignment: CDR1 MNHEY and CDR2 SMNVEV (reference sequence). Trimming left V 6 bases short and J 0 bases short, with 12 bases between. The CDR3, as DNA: TGTGCCAGCAGCTTTCAAGGGGTTAGCAATCAGCCCCAGCATTTT. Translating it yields CASSFQGVSNQPQHF.

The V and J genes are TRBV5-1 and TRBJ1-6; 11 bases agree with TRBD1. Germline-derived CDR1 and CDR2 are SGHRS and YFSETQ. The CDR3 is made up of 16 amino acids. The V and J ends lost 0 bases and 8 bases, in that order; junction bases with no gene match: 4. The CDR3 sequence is CASSLEAGQGDSPLHF. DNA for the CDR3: TGCGCCAGCAGCTTGGAAGCGGGACAGGGGGATTCACCCCTCCACTTT.

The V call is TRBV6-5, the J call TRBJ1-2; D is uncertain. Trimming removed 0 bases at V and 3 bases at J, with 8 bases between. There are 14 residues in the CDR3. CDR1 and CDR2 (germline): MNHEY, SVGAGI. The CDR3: CASSYSLGYYGYTF. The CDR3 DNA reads TGTGCCAGCAGTTACTCTCTCGGATACTATGGCTACACCTTC.

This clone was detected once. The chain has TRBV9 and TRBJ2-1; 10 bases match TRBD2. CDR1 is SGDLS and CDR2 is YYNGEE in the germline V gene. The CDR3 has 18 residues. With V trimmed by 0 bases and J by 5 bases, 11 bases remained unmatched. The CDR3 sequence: CASSVDPAPSGGNNEQFF. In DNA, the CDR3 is TGTGCCAGCAGCGTAGACCCGGCGCCTAGCGGGGGTAACAATGAGCAGTTCTTC.

CDR3 residues: CASSSRQGAGLEQFF. The CDR3, as DNA: TGCGCCAGCAGCTCCCGACAGGGGGCGGGCCTGGAGCAGTTCTTC. The chain couples TRBV5-1 to TRBJ2-1, with 10 positions matching TRBD1. CDR3 length equals 15 residues. V was pared by 3 bases and J by 10 bases, with 10 bases of the junction left unmatched. CDR1 SGHRS and CDR2 YFSETQ come from the germline V gene.

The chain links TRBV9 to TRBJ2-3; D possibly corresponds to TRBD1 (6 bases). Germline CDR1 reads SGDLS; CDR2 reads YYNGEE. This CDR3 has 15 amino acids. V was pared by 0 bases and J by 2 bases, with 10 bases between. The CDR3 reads CASSVAGHSTDTQYF. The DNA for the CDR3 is TGTGCCAGCAGCGTAGCGGGACACTCCACAGATACGCAGTATTTT.

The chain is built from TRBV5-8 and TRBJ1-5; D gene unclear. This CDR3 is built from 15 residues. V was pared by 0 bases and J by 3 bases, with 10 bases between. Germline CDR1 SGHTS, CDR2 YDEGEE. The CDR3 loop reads CASSLGGGVNQPQHF. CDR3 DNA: TGTGCCAGCAGCTTGGGGGGAGGTGTCAATCAGCCCCAGCATTTT.

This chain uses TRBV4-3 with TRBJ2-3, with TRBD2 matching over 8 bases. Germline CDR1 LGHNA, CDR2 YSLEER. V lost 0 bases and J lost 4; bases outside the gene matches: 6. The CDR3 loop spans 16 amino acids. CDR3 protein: CASSQDVGLGADTQYF. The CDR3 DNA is TGCGCCAGCAGCCAAGATGTGGGACTAGGAGCAGATACGCAGTATTTT.

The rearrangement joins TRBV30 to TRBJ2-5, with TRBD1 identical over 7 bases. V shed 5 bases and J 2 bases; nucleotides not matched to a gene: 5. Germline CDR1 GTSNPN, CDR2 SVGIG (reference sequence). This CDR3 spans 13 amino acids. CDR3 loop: CAWSRDRQETQYF. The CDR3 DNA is TGTGCCTGGTCACGGGACAGACAAGAGACCCAGTACTTC.

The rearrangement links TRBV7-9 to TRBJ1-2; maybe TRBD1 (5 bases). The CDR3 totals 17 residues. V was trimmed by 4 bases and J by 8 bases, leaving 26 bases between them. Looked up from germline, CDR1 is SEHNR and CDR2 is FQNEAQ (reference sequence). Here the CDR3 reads CASSSSRDLGRDEGYTF. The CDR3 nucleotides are TGTGCCAGCAGCTCCTCCCGGGACCTTGGACGAGACGAGGGCTACACCTTC.

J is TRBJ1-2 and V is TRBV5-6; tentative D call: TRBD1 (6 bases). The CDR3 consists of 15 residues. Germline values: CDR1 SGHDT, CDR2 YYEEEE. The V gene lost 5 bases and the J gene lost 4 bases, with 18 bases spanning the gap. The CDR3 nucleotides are TGTGCCAGCAGTTACAGGGACGAGGGATTCTATGGCTACACCTTC. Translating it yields CASSYRDEGFYGYTF.

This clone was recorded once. The CDR3 DNA reads TGTGCCAGCCACAACAGGGGATCCGAGCAGTTCTTC. Translating gives CASHNRGSEQFF. The rearrangement uses TRBV6-6 and TRBJ2-1; 7 nucleotides match TRBD1. CDR3 size: 12 residues. Per germline, CDR1 MNHNY and CDR2 SVGAGI (reference sequence). Losses at the gene ends were 8 bases for V and 10 bases for J; bases not matched to a gene: 8.

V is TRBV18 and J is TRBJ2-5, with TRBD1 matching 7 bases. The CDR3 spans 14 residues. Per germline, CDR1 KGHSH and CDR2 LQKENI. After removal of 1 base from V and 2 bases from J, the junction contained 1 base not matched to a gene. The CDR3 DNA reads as TGTGCCAGCTCACCACGCAGGGGGCAAGAGACCCAGTACTTC. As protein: CASSPRRGQETQYF.

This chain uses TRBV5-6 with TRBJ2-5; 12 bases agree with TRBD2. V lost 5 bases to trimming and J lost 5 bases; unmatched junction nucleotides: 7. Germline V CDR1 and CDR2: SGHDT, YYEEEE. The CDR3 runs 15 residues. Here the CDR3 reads CASSPSGGAMETQYF. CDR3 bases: TGTGCCAGCAGTCCTAGCGGGGGGGCTATGGAGACCCAGTACTTC.

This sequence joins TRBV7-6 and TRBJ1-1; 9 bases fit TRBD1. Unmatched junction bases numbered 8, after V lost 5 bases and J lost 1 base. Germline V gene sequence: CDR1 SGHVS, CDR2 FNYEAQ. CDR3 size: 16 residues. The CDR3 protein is CASSRLGTGPNTEAFF. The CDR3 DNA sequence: TGTGCCAGCAGCAGACTAGGGACAGGGCCGAACACTGAAGCTTTCTTT.

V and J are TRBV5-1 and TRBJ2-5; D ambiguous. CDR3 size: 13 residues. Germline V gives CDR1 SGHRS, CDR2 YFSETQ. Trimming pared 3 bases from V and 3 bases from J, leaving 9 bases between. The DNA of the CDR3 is TGCGCCAGCAGCTCATCAGAGAAAGAGACCCAGTACTTC. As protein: CASSSSEKETQYF.

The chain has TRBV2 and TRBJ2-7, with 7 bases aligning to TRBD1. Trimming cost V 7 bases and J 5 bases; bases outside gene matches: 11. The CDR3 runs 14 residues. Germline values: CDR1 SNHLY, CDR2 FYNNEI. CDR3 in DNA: TGTGCCAGCAAAGGGGGCAGGGGTGCAAACGAGCAGTACTTC. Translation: CASKGGRGANEQYF.

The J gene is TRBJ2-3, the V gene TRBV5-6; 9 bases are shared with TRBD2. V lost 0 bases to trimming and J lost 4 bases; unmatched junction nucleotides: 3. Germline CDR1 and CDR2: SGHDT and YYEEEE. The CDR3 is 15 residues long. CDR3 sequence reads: CASSLDTSGSDTQYF. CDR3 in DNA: TGTGCCAGCAGCTTGGATACTAGCGGGTCAGATACGCAGTATTTT.

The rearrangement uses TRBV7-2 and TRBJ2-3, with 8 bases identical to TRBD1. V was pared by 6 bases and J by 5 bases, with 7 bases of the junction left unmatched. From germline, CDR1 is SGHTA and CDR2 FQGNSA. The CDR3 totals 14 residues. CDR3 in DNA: TGTGCCAGCAGACCCCGGACAGGGTTAGATACGCAGTATTTT. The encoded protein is CASRPRTGLDTQYF.

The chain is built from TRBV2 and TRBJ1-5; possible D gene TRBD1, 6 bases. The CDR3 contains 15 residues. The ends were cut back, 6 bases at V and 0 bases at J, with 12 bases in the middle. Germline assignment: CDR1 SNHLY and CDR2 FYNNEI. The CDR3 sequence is CASSIRDNSNQPQHF. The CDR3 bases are TGTGCCAGCAGCATCCGGGACAATAGCAATCAGCCCCAGCATTTT.